The present T cell receptor (beta chain) was sequenced within a study of T cell responses to AZD1222 COVID-19 vaccine. The CDR3 consists of 14 residues. Clones were sequenced by immunoSEQ multiplex PCR, and TCRdb holds only the in-frame ones, with some missing. The table includes around 76,000 clones, 84% detected once. The TCR sequence derives from an adult in good health. The V call is TRBV21-1, the J call TRBJ2-3; TRBD1, the D gene given by the table, was not confirmed from the DNA. TRBV21-1 has pseudogene status. Specimen: peripheral blood, collected on day 0 of AZD1222 vaccination. CDR3 in amino acids: CASSIDSSTDTQYF. DNA for the CDR3: TGTGCCAGCAGCATCGACAGCAGCACAGATACGCAGTATTTT.